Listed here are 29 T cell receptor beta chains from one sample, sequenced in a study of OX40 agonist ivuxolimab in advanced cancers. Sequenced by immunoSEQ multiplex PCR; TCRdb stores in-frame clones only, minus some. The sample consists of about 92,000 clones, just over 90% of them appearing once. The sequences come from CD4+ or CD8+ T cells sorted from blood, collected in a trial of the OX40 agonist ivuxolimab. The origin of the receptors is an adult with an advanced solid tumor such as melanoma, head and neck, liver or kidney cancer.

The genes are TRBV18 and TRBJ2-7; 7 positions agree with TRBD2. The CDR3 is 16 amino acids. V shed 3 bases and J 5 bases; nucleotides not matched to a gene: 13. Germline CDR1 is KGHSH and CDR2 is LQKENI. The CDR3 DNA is TGTGCCAGCTCACCGGTTTCCCCTAGCGGCCACCACGAGCAGTACTTC. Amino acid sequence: CASSPVSPSGHHEQYF.

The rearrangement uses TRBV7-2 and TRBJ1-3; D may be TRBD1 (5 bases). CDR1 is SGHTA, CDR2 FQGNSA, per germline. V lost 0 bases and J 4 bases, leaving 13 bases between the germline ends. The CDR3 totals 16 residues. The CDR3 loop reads CASSLAARGTGNTIYF. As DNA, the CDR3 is TGTGCCAGCAGCTTAGCGGCAAGGGGTACGGGAAACACCATATATTTT.

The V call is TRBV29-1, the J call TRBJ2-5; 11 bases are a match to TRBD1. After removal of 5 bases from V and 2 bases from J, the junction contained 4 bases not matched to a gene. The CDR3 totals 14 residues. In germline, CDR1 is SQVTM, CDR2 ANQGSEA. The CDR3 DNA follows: TGCAGCGTTTATGGACAGGGGGCACAAGAGACCCAGTACTTC. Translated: CSVYGQGAQETQYF.

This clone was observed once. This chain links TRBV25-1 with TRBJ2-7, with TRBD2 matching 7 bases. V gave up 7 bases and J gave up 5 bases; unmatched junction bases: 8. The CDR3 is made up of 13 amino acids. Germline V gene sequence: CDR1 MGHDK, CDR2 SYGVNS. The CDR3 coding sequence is TGTGCCAGCAACCGGGGGGTACCTAACGAGCAGTACTTC. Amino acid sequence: CASNRGVPNEQYF.

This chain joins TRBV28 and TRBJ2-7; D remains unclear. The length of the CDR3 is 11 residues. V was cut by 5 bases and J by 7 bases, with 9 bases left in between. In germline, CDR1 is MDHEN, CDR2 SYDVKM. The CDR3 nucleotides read TGTGCCAGCAGTCTACAGCTAGAGCAGTACTTC. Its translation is CASSLQLEQYF.

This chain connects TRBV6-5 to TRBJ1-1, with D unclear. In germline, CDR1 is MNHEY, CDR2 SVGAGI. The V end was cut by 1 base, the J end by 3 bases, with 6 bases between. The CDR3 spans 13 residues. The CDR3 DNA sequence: TGTGCCAGCAGTTACTGGGTGGACACTGAAGCTTTCTTT. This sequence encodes CASSYWVDTEAFF.

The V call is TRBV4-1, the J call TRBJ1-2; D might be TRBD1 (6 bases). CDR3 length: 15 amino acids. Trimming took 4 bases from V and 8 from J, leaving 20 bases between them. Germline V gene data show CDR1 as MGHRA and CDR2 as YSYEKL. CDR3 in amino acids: CASSPIGGGQPGYTF. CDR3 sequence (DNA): TGCGCCAGCAGCCCCATAGGAGGGGGGCAACCCGGCTACACCTTC.

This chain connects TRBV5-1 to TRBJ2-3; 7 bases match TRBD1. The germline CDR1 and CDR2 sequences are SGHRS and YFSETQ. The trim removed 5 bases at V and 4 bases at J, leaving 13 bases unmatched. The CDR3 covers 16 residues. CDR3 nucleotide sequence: TGCGCCAGCAGTCGGGGACAGACCCTTTCCTCAGATACGCAGTATTTT. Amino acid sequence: CASSRGQTLSSDTQYF.

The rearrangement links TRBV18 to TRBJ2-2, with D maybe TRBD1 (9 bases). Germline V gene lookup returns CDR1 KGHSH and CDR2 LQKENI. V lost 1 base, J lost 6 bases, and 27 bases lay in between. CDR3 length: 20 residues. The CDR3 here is CASSPRITGGLGRASGELFF. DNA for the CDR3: TGTGCCAGCTCACCACGGATAACAGGGGGCCTCGGGAGGGCCTCCGGGGAGCTGTTTTTT.

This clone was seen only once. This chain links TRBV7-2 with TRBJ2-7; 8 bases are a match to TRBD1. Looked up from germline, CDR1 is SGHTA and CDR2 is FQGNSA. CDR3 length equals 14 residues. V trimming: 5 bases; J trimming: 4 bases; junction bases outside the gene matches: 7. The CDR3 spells CASSLTRGQYEQYF. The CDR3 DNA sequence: TGTGCCAGCAGCCTCACCAGGGGGCAATACGAGCAGTACTTC.

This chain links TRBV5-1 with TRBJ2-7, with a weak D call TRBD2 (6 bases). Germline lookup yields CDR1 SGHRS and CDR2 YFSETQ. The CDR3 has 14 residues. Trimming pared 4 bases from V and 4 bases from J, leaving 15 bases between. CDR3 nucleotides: TGCGCCAGCAGCACGACGGGAGTTAGGTACGAGCAGTACTTC. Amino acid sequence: CASSTTGVRYEQYF.

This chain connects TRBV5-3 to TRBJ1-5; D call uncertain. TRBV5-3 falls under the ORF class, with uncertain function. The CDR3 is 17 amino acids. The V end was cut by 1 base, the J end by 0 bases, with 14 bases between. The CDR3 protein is CARSLICPVYSNQPQHF. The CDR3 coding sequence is TGTGCCAGAAGCTTGATCTGTCCAGTTTATAGCAATCAGCCCCAGCATTTT.

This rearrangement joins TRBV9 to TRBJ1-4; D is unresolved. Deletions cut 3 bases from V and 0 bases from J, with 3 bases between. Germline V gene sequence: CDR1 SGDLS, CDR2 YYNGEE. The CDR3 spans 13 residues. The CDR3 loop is CASSGATNEKLFF. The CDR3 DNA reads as TGTGCCAGCAGCGGGGCAACTAATGAAAAACTGTTTTTT.

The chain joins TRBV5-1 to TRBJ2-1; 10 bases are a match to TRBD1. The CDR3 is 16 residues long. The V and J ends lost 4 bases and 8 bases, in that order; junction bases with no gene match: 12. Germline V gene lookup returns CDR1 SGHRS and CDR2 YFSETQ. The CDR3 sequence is CASSGTGTGAWDEQFF. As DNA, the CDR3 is TGCGCCAGCAGCGGGACCGGGACAGGGGCGTGGGATGAGCAGTTCTTC.

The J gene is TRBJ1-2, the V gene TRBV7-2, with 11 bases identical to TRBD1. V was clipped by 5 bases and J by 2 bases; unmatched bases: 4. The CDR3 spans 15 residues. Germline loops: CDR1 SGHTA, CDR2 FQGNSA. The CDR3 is CASSPGQGANYGYTF. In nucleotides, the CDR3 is TGTGCCAGCAGCCCCGGACAGGGGGCCAACTATGGCTACACCTTC.

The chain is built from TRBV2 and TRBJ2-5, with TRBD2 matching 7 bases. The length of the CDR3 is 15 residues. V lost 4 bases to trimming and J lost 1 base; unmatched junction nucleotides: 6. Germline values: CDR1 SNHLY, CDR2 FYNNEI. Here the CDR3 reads CASSVSSGRQETQYF. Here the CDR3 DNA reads TGTGCCAGCAGTGTTTCTAGCGGACGCCAAGAGACCCAGTACTTC.

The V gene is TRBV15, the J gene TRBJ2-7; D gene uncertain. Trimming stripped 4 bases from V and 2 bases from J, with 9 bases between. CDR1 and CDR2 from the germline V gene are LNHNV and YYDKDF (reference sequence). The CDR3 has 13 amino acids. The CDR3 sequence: CATSTSGAYEQYF. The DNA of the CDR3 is TGTGCCACCAGCACTAGTGGGGCCTACGAGCAGTACTTC.

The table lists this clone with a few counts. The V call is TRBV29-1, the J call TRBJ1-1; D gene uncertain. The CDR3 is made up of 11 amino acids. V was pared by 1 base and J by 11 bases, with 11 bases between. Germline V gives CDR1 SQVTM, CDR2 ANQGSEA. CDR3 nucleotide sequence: TGCAGCGTTGAAGCAAACACTCGGGCTTTCTTT. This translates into CSVEANTRAFF.

The CDR3 nucleotides read TGTGCCAGCTCACTCAAGAGCTCTGGGGCCAACGTCCTGACTTTC. Residues: CASSLKSSGANVLTF. The chain links TRBV18 to TRBJ2-6; D unresolved. V lost 4 bases and J 0 bases, leaving 7 bases between the germline ends. Germline V lookup: CDR1 KGHSH, CDR2 LQKENI. CDR3 length: 15 amino acids.

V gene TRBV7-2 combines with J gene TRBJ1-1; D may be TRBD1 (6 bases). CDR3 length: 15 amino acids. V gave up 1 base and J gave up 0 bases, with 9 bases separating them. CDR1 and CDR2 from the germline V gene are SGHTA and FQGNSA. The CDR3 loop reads CASSLVGDMNTEAFF. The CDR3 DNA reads TGTGCCAGCAGCTTAGTAGGGGACATGAACACTGAAGCTTTCTTT.

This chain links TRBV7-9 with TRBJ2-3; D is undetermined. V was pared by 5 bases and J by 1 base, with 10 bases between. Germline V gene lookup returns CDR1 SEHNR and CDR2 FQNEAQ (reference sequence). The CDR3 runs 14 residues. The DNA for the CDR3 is TGTGCCAGCAGCGCCCCGGCGGGCACAGATACGCAGTATTTT. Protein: CASSAPAGTDTQYF. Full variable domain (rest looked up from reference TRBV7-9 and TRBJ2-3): DTGVSQNPRHKITKRGQNVTFRCDPISEHNRLYWYRQTLGQGPEFLTYFQNEAQLEKSRLLSDRFSAERPKGSFSTLEIQRTEQGDSAMYLCASSAPAGTDTQYFGPGTRLTVL.

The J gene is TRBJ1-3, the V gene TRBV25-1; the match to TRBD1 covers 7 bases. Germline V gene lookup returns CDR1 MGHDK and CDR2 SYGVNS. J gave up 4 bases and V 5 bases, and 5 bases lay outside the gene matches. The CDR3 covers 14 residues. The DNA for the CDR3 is TGTGCCAGCAGTTTCAGGGGGTTCGGAAACACCATATATTTT. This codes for CASSFRGFGNTIYF.

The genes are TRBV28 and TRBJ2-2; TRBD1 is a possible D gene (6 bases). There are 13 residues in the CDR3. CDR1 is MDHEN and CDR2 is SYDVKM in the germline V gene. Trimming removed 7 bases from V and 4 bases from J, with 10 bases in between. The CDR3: CASMGARTGELFF. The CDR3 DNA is TGTGCCAGCATGGGGGCTCGCACCGGGGAGCTGTTTTTT.

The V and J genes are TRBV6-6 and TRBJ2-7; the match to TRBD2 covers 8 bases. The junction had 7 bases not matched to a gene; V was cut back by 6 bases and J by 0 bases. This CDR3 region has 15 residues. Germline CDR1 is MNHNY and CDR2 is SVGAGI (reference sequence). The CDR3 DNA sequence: TGTGCCAGCAGCGGACTAGCCTTGAGCTCCTACGAGCAGTACTTC. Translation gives CASSGLALSSYEQYF.

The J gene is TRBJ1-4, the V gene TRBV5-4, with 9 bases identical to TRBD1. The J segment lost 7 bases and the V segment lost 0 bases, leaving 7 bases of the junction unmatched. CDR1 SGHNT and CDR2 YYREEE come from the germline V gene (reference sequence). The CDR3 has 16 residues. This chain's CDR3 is CASSLAGGQGSEKLFF. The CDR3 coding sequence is TGTGCCAGCAGCTTGGCCGGGGGACAGGGTTCTGAAAAACTGTTTTTT.

CDR3 region: CASSINPEQTQYF. The CDR3 region has the DNA TGTGCCAGCTCAATCAACCCCGAGCAGACCCAGTACTTC. The V call is TRBV18, the J call TRBJ2-5; D is unresolved. Germline loops: CDR1 KGHSH, CDR2 LQKENI. The CDR3 has 13 residues. V gave up 5 bases and J gave up 6 bases, with 13 bases separating them. Full variable domain (outside the CDR3, taken from reference TRBV18 and TRBJ2-5): NAGVMQNPRHLVRRRGQEARLRCSPMKGHSHVYWYRQLPEEGLKFMVYLQKENIIDESGMPKERFSAEFPKEGPSILRIQQVVRGDSAAYFCASSINPEQTQYFGPGTRLLVL.

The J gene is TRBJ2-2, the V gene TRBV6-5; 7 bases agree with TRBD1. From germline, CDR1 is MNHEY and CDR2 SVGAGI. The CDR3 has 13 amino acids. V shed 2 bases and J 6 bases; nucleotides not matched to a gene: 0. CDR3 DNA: TGTGCCAGCAGTTACCAGGGGGCCGGGGAGCTGTTTTTT. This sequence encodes CASSYQGAGELFF.

DNA for the CDR3: TGTGCCAGCAGCTTGATAGCGGGAGGGATGGTAGTAGAGACCCAGTACTTC. Its translation: CASSLIAGGMVVETQYF. The chain couples TRBV11-2 to TRBJ2-5, with 11 bases aligning to TRBD2. The CDR3 loop spans 17 amino acids. V lost 3 bases to trimming and J lost 4 bases; unmatched junction nucleotides: 10. CDR1 and CDR2 (germline): SGHAT, FQNNGV.

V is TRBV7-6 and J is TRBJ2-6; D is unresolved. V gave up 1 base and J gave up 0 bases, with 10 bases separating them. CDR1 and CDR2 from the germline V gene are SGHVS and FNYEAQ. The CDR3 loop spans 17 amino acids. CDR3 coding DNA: TGTGCCAGCAGCTTAGGTGAACGGAACTCTGGGGCCAACGTCCTGACTTTC. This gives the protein CASSLGERNSGANVLTF.